Following are 24 T cell receptor beta chains from one sample sequenced in a study of T cells in Graves' hyperthyroidism and ophthalmopathy. Amplified TCR beta CDR3 regions came from RNA transcripts. With the HTBI primer set, the TCR CDR3 went through a first round of RT-PCR. TCRdb passed the multiplex PCR reads through MiXCR, listing each CDR3 protein once. In the table there are under 450,000 distinct CDR3 sequences, about 18% of which are singletons. Input material: blood. These receptors came from a woman under 40 with Graves' hyperthyroidism that later progressed to Graves' ophthalmopathy.

The rearrangement links TRBV29-1 to TRBJ2-7; D is uncertain. CDR3 length: 11 amino acids. CDR1 SQVTM and CDR2 ANQGSEA come from the germline V gene. V dropped 7 bases and J dropped 1 base, with 8 bases sitting between them. CDR3: CSGKSSYEQYF. The CDR3 region has the DNA TGCAGCGGTAAGAGTTCCTACGAGCAGTACTTC.

There are a few counts of this clonotype. The chain has TRBV7-2 and TRBJ2-1, with D maybe TRBD2 (6 bases). Trimming shortened V by 4 bases and J by 7 bases, and 17 bases separated the two germline ends. Germline V gene lookup returns CDR1 SGHTA and CDR2 FQGNSA. The CDR3 consists of 15 residues. The CDR3 DNA reads as TGTGCCAGCAGCTCCCCTGGGGGGAACGGGAATGAGCAGTTCTTC. Translated, it gives CASSSPGGNGNEQFF.

Ten or more counts support this clonotype. The chain has TRBV20-1 and TRBJ1-1; 7 nucleotides agree with TRBD1. This CDR3 comprises 17 residues. Germline CDR1 is DFQATT and CDR2 is SNEGSKA (reference sequence). CDR3 amino acids: CRGSEGRPGQLNTEAFF. Here the CDR3 DNA reads TGCAGGGGCTCCGAAGGCCGACCGGGACAGCTGAACACTGAAGCTTTCTTT.

This clonotype was seen many times. The junction shows a germline mismatch at one end, possibly a read error. The chain carries TRBV2 and TRBJ1-1, with D unresolved. Germline assignment: CDR1 SNHLY and CDR2 FYNNEI. The CDR3 covers 14 residues. The CDR3, as DNA: TGTGCCAGCAGTGTTCTACGGCTGAACACTGAAGTTTTCTTT. It specifies CASSVLRLNTEVFF.

This clonotype was observed many times. The DNA for the CDR3 is TGTGCCAGCAAAAGGGGGTTCAACGAGCAGTACTTC. Translating it yields CASKRGFNEQYF. V usage is TRBV28 and J usage is TRBJ2-7, with D possibly TRBD1 on 6 matching bases. Trimming shortened V by 7 bases and J by 5 bases, and 12 bases separated the two germline ends. This CDR3 has 12 residues. Germline lookup yields CDR1 MDHEN and CDR2 SYDVKM. Using reference TRBV28 and TRBJ2-7 for the parts outside the CDR3, the full variable domain is DVKVTQSSRYLVKRTGEKVFLECVQDMDHENMFWYRQDPGLGLRLIYFSYDVKMKEKGDIPEGYSVSREKKERFSLILESASTNQTSMYLCASKRGFNEQYFGPGTRLTVT.

The chain is built from TRBV9 and TRBJ2-1; D gene unclear. Trimming took off 3 bases at V and 8 bases at J, with 9 bases between the two ends. The V gene's germline CDR1 is SGDLS and CDR2 YYNGEE. This CDR3 contains 12 residues. CDR3 region: CASSDLSHEQFF. The CDR3 nucleotides are TGTGCCAGCAGCGACCTTAGTCATGAGCAGTTCTTC.

The chain couples TRBV7-9 to TRBJ1-5; D is perhaps TRBD1 (5 bases). The V and J ends lost 4 bases and 1 base respectively, with 17 bases between them. The CDR3 has 17 residues. Per the germline V gene, CDR1 is SEHNR and CDR2 is FQNEAQ (reference sequence). The CDR3 sequence is CASSSDAGVRSNQPQHF. DNA for the CDR3: TGTGCCAGCAGCTCAGACGCGGGGGTGCGAAGCAATCAGCCCCAGCATTTT.

Only a few counts were recorded for this clonotype. The V gene is TRBV27, the J gene TRBJ1-2; 12 positions agree with TRBD1. From germline, CDR1 is MNHEY and CDR2 SMNVEV (reference sequence). The CDR3 length is 15 residues. V was clipped by 3 bases and J by 8 bases; unmatched bases: 7. CDR3 sequence: CASSFAGTGGLGYTF. The CDR3 DNA reads as TGTGCCAGCAGTTTTGCCGGGACAGGGGGCCTCGGCTACACCTTC.

The chain combines TRBV19 with TRBJ2-3; 9 nucleotides line up with TRBD1. CDR3 length equals 16 residues. Losses at the gene ends were 7 bases for V and 4 bases for J; bases not matched to a gene: 12. Germline V gene data show CDR1 as LNHDA and CDR2 as SQIVND (reference sequence). The CDR3 sequence is CASTGTGFGAADTQYF. The CDR3 DNA reads TGTGCCAGTACCGGGACAGGGTTCGGGGCGGCAGATACGCAGTATTTT.

This clonotype was counted many times. The gene calls are TRBV15 and TRBJ1-1; no definite D call. Germline values: CDR1 LNHNV, CDR2 YYDKDF (reference sequence). The V and J ends lost 0 bases and 0 bases respectively, with 5 bases between them. The CDR3 is made up of 14 amino acids. This CDR3 reads CATSRDQVNTEAFF. CDR3 coding DNA: TGTGCCACCAGCAGAGATCAGGTGAACACTGAAGCTTTCTTT.

This rearrangement joins TRBV29-1 to TRBJ2-3, with 8 bases lining up with TRBD2. CDR1 and CDR2 from the germline V gene are SQVTM and ANQGSEA. The J segment lost 1 base and the V segment lost 7 bases, leaving 13 bases of the junction unmatched. The CDR3 length is 16 residues. The CDR3 sequence: CSAGKAGVRGTDTQYF. Written as DNA, the CDR3 is TGCAGCGCGGGAAAAGCGGGAGTGCGTGGCACAGATACGCAGTATTTT.

V and J are TRBV6-5 and TRBJ2-1; TRBD1 agrees at 7 bases. The CDR3 has 14 residues. V shed 4 bases and J 5 bases; nucleotides not matched to a gene: 5. From germline, CDR1 is MNHEY and CDR2 SVGAGI. DNA of the CDR3: TGTGCCAGCAGTTTAAGGCAGGGGGACAATGAGCAGTTCTTC. Translated, it gives CASSLRQGDNEQFF.

The table lists this clonotype with many counts. The genes are TRBV10-3 and TRBJ2-1, with 10 nucleotides matching TRBD2. CDR1 and CDR2 (germline): ENHRY, SYGVKD. Losses at the gene ends were 3 bases for V and 3 bases for J; bases not matched to a gene: 5. There are 16 residues in the CDR3. CDR3 DNA: TGTGCCATCAGTGATCCTAGCGGGGGAGACTACAATGAGCAGTTCTTC. This translates into CAISDPSGGDYNEQFF.

This clonotype was detected ten times or more. The chain employs TRBV3-1 and TRBJ1-2; maybe TRBD1 (5 bases). Trimming pared 4 bases from V and 5 bases from J, leaving 17 bases between. Germline assignment: CDR1 LGHDT and CDR2 YNNKEL (reference sequence). The CDR3 has 15 amino acids. The CDR3 DNA reads as TGTGCCAGCAGCCGAGGGGAAGGGGTGGGTTATGGCTACACCTTC. Its protein is CASSRGEGVGYGYTF.

This clonotype has at least ten counts. J is TRBJ2-3 and V is TRBV27; D unclear. The ends were cut back, 2 bases at V and 5 bases at J, with 11 bases in the middle. CDR1 MNHEY and CDR2 SMNVEV come from the germline V gene (reference sequence). The CDR3 extends over 14 amino acids. CDR3 coding DNA: TGTGCCAGCAGTTTACCGGACCCGCTAGATACGCAGTATTTT. Amino acids: CASSLPDPLDTQYF.

In its sample, this clonotype was seen many times. The chain is built from TRBV6-1 and TRBJ2-3, with unresolved D. The CDR3 extends over 14 amino acids. Trimming left V 2 bases short and J 1 base short, with 7 bases between. Germline V CDR1 and CDR2: MNHNS, SASEGT. This CDR3 reads CASSELMRTDTQYF. The DNA of the CDR3 is TGTGCCAGCAGTGAACTGATGCGCACAGATACGCAGTATTTT.

This clonotype was counted at least ten times. The chain uses TRBV6-2 or TRBV6-3 and TRBJ2-7; D may be TRBD2 (6 bases). V dropped 2 bases and J dropped 0 bases, with 11 bases sitting between them. Germline V gives CDR1 MNHEY, CDR2 SVGEGT. The CDR3 sequence is 15 residues long. CDR3 region: CASSYGGTSSYEQYF. The CDR3 DNA sequence: TGTGCCAGCAGTTACGGGGGGACGAGCTCCTACGAGCAGTACTTC.

The J gene is TRBJ2-4, the V gene TRBV5-1, with D possibly being TRBD2 (6 bases). CDR1 SGHRS and CDR2 YFSETQ come from the germline V gene. This CDR3 is 14 amino acids long. Trimming shortened V by 0 bases and J by 9 bases, and 13 bases separated the two germline ends. The CDR3 protein is CASSLVGEVGIQYF. The CDR3 DNA reads TGCGCCAGCAGCTTGGTCGGGGAGGTAGGCATTCAGTACTTC.

This clonotype was seen repeatedly, ten times or more. The chain carries TRBV15 and TRBJ2-1; 9 bases are a match to TRBD1. The CDR3 is 18 amino acids. V dropped 1 base and J dropped 2; count of bases not matched to a gene: 9. Germline values: CDR1 LNHNV, CDR2 YYDKDF (reference sequence). The CDR3 nucleotides are TGTGCCACCAGCAGAGGGACTCCGGGACAGGGTACCTACAATGAGCAGTTCTTC. Translated, it gives CATSRGTPGQGTYNEQFF.

This clonotype was seen ten or more times. V and J are TRBV5-1 and TRBJ2-5, with D possibly TRBD1 on 5 matching bases. The length of the CDR3 is 18 residues. Germline values: CDR1 SGHRS, CDR2 YFSETQ. With 0 bases removed from V and 0 bases from J, the gap between germline ends came to 18 bases. The CDR3 nucleotides are TGCGCCAGCAGCTTGGGACAGTCGATTGGATCGTACCAAGAGACCCAGTACTTC. Its protein product is CASSLGQSIGSYQETQYF.

This chain joins TRBV20-1 and TRBJ2-3; possible D gene TRBD2, 6 bases. The ends were cut back, 6 bases at V and 6 bases at J, with 16 bases in the middle. This CDR3 has 13 residues. Germline V CDR1 and CDR2: DFQATT, SNEGSKA (reference sequence). The CDR3 loop is CSAVRDSADTQYF. CDR3 nucleotides: TGCAGTGCGGTACGGGACTCGGCGGATACGCAGTATTTT.

Many counts were recorded for this clonotype. The chain uses TRBV7-2 and TRBJ1-2; TRBD1 is a possible D gene (6 bases). This CDR3 is 15 amino acids long. The V end was cut by 7 bases, the J end by 4 bases, with 19 bases between. Germline assignment: CDR1 SGHTA and CDR2 FQGNSA. CDR3: CASTPGRGQLYGYTF. DNA of the CDR3: TGTGCCAGCACCCCAGGCCGCGGACAGCTCTATGGCTACACCTTC.

This clonotype came up many times. The chain combines TRBV6-1 with TRBJ2-2; D is undetermined. Between the trimmed V and J ends, which lost 5 bases and 1 base, there was a span of 11 bases. This CDR3 is 15 amino acids long. CDR1 and CDR2 from the germline V gene are MNHNS and SASEGT. CDR3 region: CASSPPHMNTGELFF. The CDR3 region has the DNA TGTGCCAGCAGTCCTCCACATATGAACACCGGGGAGCTGTTTTTT.

The J gene is TRBJ2-7, the V gene TRBV28; tentative D call: TRBD2 (7 bases). Between the trimmed V and J ends, which lost 2 bases and 3 bases, there was a span of 11 bases. This CDR3 comprises 14 residues. The germline gives CDR1 MDHEN, CDR2 SYDVKM. CDR3 region: CASSLGGAHYEQYF. The CDR3 DNA follows: TGTGCCAGCAGTTTAGGGGGGGCACACTACGAGCAGTACTTC.